These 23 T cell receptor beta chains came from one sample sequenced in a study of multiple sclerosis patients with progressive multifocal leukoencephalopathy. Only in-frame clones appear in the TCRdb table, and some are missing; sequencing was by immunoSEQ multiplex PCR. The sample has some 31,000 clones, approximately 89% seen once; the top ten hold approximately 1.5%. Time point of the sample: before natalizumab initiation. The specimen sequenced was PBMCs. These TCRs come from a human donor with multiple sclerosis.

The chain has TRBV27 and TRBJ2-2; 8 bases align to TRBD1. The germline V gene has CDR1 MNHEY and CDR2 SMNVEV (reference sequence). V shed 6 bases and J 2 bases; nucleotides not matched to a gene: 8. This CDR3 spans 16 amino acids. As DNA, the CDR3 is TGTGCCAGCAGCTTCACAGGACAGGGTAACACCGGGGAGCTGTTTTTT. As protein: CASSFTGQGNTGELFF.

The V and J genes are TRBV27 and TRBJ2-2, with 9 bases matching TRBD1. The CDR3 extends over 18 amino acids. Per the germline V gene, CDR1 is MNHEY and CDR2 is SMNVEV (reference sequence). V gave up 4 bases and J gave up 6 bases; unmatched junction bases: 15. CDR3 sequence reads: CASSSITGQGGFAGELFF. Written as DNA, the CDR3 is TGTGCCAGCAGTTCAATCACGGGACAGGGCGGTTTCGCCGGGGAGCTGTTTTTT.

This sequence joins TRBV28 and TRBJ1-2; D is ambiguous. Germline V gene lookup returns CDR1 MDHEN and CDR2 SYDVKM. This CDR3 has 13 amino acids. The V and J ends lost 5 bases and 6 bases respectively, with 13 bases between them. DNA for the CDR3: TGTGCCAGCAGTCCCGACAACCCCAATGGCTACACCTTC. This encodes CASSPDNPNGYTF.

The CDR3 loop reads CASSAADTQYF. CDR3 bases: TGTGCCAGCAGTGCTGCAGATACGCAGTATTTT. This rearrangement joins TRBV6-1 to TRBJ2-3; D is ambiguous. This CDR3 is 11 amino acids long. Germline V gene lookup returns CDR1 MNHNS and CDR2 SASEGT. V lost 4 bases, J lost 4 bases, and 3 bases lay in between.

The J gene is TRBJ2-2, the V gene TRBV7-9, with D possibly being TRBD1 or TRBD2 (6 bases each). Germline-derived CDR1 and CDR2 are SEHNR and FQNEAQ (reference sequence). Deletions cut 9 bases from V and 4 bases from J, with 15 bases between. The CDR3 runs 14 residues. For the CDR3, the DNA is TGTGCCAGGGGGGGCACAGGTACCACCGGGGAGCTGTTTTTT. Translated, it gives CARGGTGTTGELFF.

This clone was recorded once. The chain has TRBV27 and TRBJ2-3, with D possibly TRBD2 on 5 matching bases. CDR3 length: 15 residues. CDR1 and CDR2 (germline): MNHEY, SMNVEV (reference sequence). V shed 8 bases and J shed 6 bases, with 21 bases lying between them. CDR3 DNA sequence: TGTGCCAGCTCCCCCATTGGCGAGGGCCGGGATACGCAGTATTTT. This gives the protein CASSPIGEGRDTQYF.

This clone was seen a single time. The gene calls are TRBV25-1 and TRBJ2-7, with TRBD1 matching over 8 bases. The germline CDR1 and CDR2 sequences are MGHDK and SYGVNS. Trimming took 4 bases from V and 6 from J; bases not matched to a gene: 14. CDR3 length equals 16 residues. CDR3 DNA: TGTGCCAGCAGTGGTTGGGCTTGGCAGGGACAGGTCGAGCAGTACTTC. Translated, it gives CASSGWAWQGQVEQYF.

The chain couples TRBV10-3 to TRBJ1-1, with D tentatively TRBD1 (6 bases). The V gene's germline CDR1 is ENHRY and CDR2 SYGVKD. The CDR3 is 14 residues long. Trimming took off 2 bases at V and 7 bases at J, with 14 bases between the two ends. The CDR3 spells CAISERDIRIEAFF. The CDR3 bases are TGTGCCATCAGTGAGAGGGACATACGAATTGAAGCTTTCTTT.

The chain couples TRBV18 to TRBJ2-7, with D possibly being TRBD1 or TRBD2 (5 bases each). Germline-derived CDR1 and CDR2 are KGHSH and LQKENI. CDR3 size: 16 residues. V dropped 6 bases and J dropped 2 bases, with 20 bases sitting between them. The CDR3 sequence: CASSYTGTQPTYEQYF. CDR3 sequence (DNA): TGTGCCAGCTCGTACACCGGGACGCAGCCTACCTACGAGCAGTACTTC.

In nucleotides, the CDR3 is TGTGCCAGCAGTTTGAGGGGTGAAGCTTTCTTT. It encodes CASSLRGEAFF. This sequence joins TRBV28 and TRBJ1-1; D possibly corresponds to TRBD1 (5 bases). V was cut by 3 bases and J by 7 bases, with 6 bases left in between. From germline, CDR1 is MDHEN and CDR2 SYDVKM. The CDR3 covers 11 residues. Looking up the rest from reference TRBV28 and TRBJ1-1 gives the full variable domain: DVKVTQSSRYLVKRTGEKVFLECVQDMDHENMFWYRQDPGLGLRLIYFSYDVKMKEKGDIPEGYSVSREKKERFSLILESASTNQTSMYLCASSLRGEAFFGQGTRLTVV.

There are a few counts of this clone. The genes are TRBV6-1 and TRBJ1-5, with unresolved D. Germline CDR1 MNHNS, CDR2 SASEGT. The CDR3 length is 12 residues. V dropped 7 bases and J dropped 3 bases, with 7 bases sitting between them. The CDR3: CASKGDNQPQHF. CDR3 nucleotide sequence: TGTGCCAGCAAGGGAGACAATCAGCCCCAGCATTTT.

This chain joins TRBV2 and TRBJ1-6, with D uncertain. Germline-derived CDR1 and CDR2 are SNHLY and FYNNEI. The CDR3 has 15 residues. V lost 7 bases and J 0 bases, leaving 10 bases between the germline ends. CDR3 bases: TGTGCCAGCACTCCAAGTAGCTCCTATAATTCACCCCTCCACTTT. It codes for CASTPSSSYNSPLHF.

V and J are TRBV7-2 and TRBJ1-6; D ambiguous. This CDR3 region has 13 residues. The V end lost 1 base, the J end lost 10 bases, and 8 bases lay between the germline ends. Germline CDR1 reads SGHTA; CDR2 reads FQGNSA. The CDR3 DNA reads TGTGCCAGCAGCTTAGAAATCGGATCACCCCTCCACTTT. Its protein product is CASSLEIGSPLHF. The full variable domain, rest sourced from reference TRBV7-2 and TRBJ1-6, is GAGVSQSPSNKVTEKGKDVELRCDPISGHTALYWYRQSLGQGLEFLIYFQGNSAPDKSGLPSDRFSAERTGGSVSTLTIQRTQQEDSAVYLCASSLEIGSPLHFGNGTRLTVT.

This chain links TRBV28 with TRBJ2-7; no definite D call. V lost 3 bases and J 7 bases, leaving 13 bases between the germline ends. Germline CDR1 reads MDHEN; CDR2 reads SYDVKM. The CDR3 contains 13 residues. DNA of the CDR3: TGTGCCAGCAGTTTGGGCCAGCCCCATGAGCAGTACTTC. It encodes CASSLGQPHEQYF. Together with reference TRBV28 and TRBJ2-7, the CDR3 gives the full variable domain: DVKVTQSSRYLVKRTGEKVFLECVQDMDHENMFWYRQDPGLGLRLIYFSYDVKMKEKGDIPEGYSVSREKKERFSLILESASTNQTSMYLCASSLGQPHEQYFGPGTRLTVT.

The chain links TRBV6-6 to TRBJ1-4, with D hard to call. Trimming left V 2 bases short and J 0 bases short, with 4 bases between. The CDR3 length is 14 residues. From germline, CDR1 is MNHNY and CDR2 SVGAGI (reference sequence). CDR3 sequence reads: CASSYRATNEKLFF. The CDR3 DNA reads as TGTGCCAGCAGTTACCGGGCAACTAATGAAAAACTGTTTTTT.

This clone was observed once. This rearrangement joins TRBV7-2 to TRBJ1-1; TRBD1 matches at 7 bases. Germline CDR1 SGHTA, CDR2 FQGNSA. Trimming cost V 2 bases and J 1 base; bases outside gene matches: 10. CDR3 length: 17 amino acids. CDR3 sequence: CASSLSNHRGGNTEAFF. The CDR3 coding sequence is TGTGCCAGCAGCTTATCAAATCACAGGGGAGGGAACACTGAAGCTTTCTTT.

The chain couples TRBV7-9 to TRBJ1-4; 7 nucleotides line up with TRBD1. The junction had 6 bases not matched to a gene; V was cut back by 7 bases and J by 4 bases. In germline, CDR1 is SEHNR, CDR2 FQNEAQ (reference sequence). The CDR3 loop spans 14 amino acids. The CDR3, as DNA: TGTGCCAGCACCCAGGGGGAGGGTAATGAAAAACTGTTTTTT. Translating it yields CASTQGEGNEKLFF.

The rearrangement uses TRBV5-8 and TRBJ1-2; the D gene is possibly TRBD1 (6 bases). V dropped 2 bases and J dropped 2 bases, with 22 bases sitting between them. The CDR3 extends over 18 amino acids. CDR1 is SGHTS, CDR2 YDEGEE, per germline. The CDR3 here is CASSLRQAATSVNYGYTF. For the CDR3, the DNA is TGTGCCAGCAGCTTACGACAGGCAGCCACATCAGTAAACTATGGCTACACCTTC.

The genes are TRBV9 and TRBJ2-1, with 9 bases identical to TRBD2. The CDR3 consists of 16 residues. The V segment lost 4 bases and the J segment 9 bases; nucleotides outside the gene matches: 14. Per germline, CDR1 SGDLS and CDR2 YYNGEE. In DNA form, the CDR3 reads TGTGCCAGCAGCCCCGCCAGGGTAGCGGGAGTAGGTGAGCAGTTCTTC. It specifies CASSPARVAGVGEQFF. The complete variable domain, with remaining parts taken from reference TRBV9 and TRBJ2-1, reads DSGVTQTPKHLITATGQRVTLRCSPRSGDLSVYWYQQSLDQGLQFLIQYYNGEERAKGNILERFSAQQFPDLHSELNLSSLELGDSALYFCASSPARVAGVGEQFFGPGTRLTVL.

This chain uses TRBV6-5 with TRBJ1-5; D is uncertain. V lost 8 bases, J lost 3 bases, and 5 bases lay in between. CDR3 size: 11 residues. Germline V lookup: CDR1 MNHEY, CDR2 SVGAGI. The CDR3 protein is CASGYNQPQHF. CDR3 bases: TGTGCCAGCGGGTACAATCAGCCCCAGCATTTT.

This clone was recorded only once. The rearrangement links TRBV6-6 to TRBJ2-1; no definite D call. This CDR3 has 13 residues. Trimming shortened V by 5 bases and J by 8 bases, and 13 bases separated the two germline ends. Germline assignment: CDR1 MNHNY and CDR2 SVGAGI (reference sequence). CDR3 sequence reads: CASSLRPTDEQFF. CDR3 DNA: TGTGCCAGCAGTCTTCGACCAACGGATGAGCAGTTCTTC.

This chain links TRBV19 with TRBJ2-7; 8 bases align to TRBD1. The CDR3 totals 16 residues. J lost 0 bases, V lost 1 base, and 5 bases had no gene match. The germline V gene encodes CDR1 LNHDA and CDR2 SQIVND (reference sequence). The CDR3 region is CASSIAQGALSYEQYF. CDR3 coding DNA: TGTGCCAGTAGTATAGCCCAGGGGGCCCTCTCCTACGAGCAGTACTTC.

The chain recombines TRBV13 with TRBJ2-7; D call uncertain. The CDR3 sequence is 16 residues long. V was cut by 5 bases and J by 4 bases, with 21 bases left in between. Germline lookup yields CDR1 PRHDT and CDR2 FYEKMQ (reference sequence). CDR3 sequence (DNA): TGTGCCAGCAGCCCCGGGCCCGGCAGAGCCTCGTACGAGCAGTACTTC. Encoded protein: CASSPGPGRASYEQYF.